This T cell receptor beta chain was captured by sequencing in a study of a mutant IDH1 vaccine in newly diagnosed glioma. Overall study: The treated population exhibited a male proportion of roughly 62%, a female proportion of 37.5%, and a mean age of roughly 39 years. Earlier therapy was either radiotherapy, temozolomide, or both, and most got both. Notes on the study in general: Changes in the top peripheral T cell clonotypes seemingly had no bearing on pseudoprogression.

The ends were cut back, 8 bases at V and 8 bases at J, with 18 bases in the middle. Germline V lookup: CDR1 MNHEY, CDR2 SMNVEV (reference sequence). CDR3 length: 13 amino acids. Sequenced by immunoSEQ multiplex PCR; TCRdb stores in-frame clones only, minus some. The table includes 15,000 or so clones, over 75% detected once. In regard to this clone: Its antigen remains unknown.

Time point defined: baseline, week 1 (first vaccination visit). Treatment described: pre-vaccination baseline after standard-of-care therapy. Diagnosis in the donors showed new WHO grade 3 or 4 astrocytomas that were IDH1-mutant and ATRX-lost. This sequence was found in a woman in her 40s with glioma. Some clones in this sample may be carry-over from other donors' samples. Sample: PBMCs, taken from a glioma patient treated with radiotherapy, temozolomide or both. The rearrangement links TRBV27 to TRBJ1-2; D may be TRBD1 (6 bases). The CDR3 DNA is TGTGCCAGCGCTCGAGGGGGGAGTTTGGGCTACACCTTC. It is translated as CASARGGSLGYTF.